These 18 T cell receptor beta chains came from one sample sequenced in a study of human T cells and chemical hapten exposure (dated by TCRdb to the early 2020s). Receptor libraries were prepared by RACE. The sample was run on a NextSeq 500. Starting from the raw public reads, TCRdb applied fastp trimming at Q25, assembled clones with MiXCR and retained in-frame beta chains. Rows are combined by CDR3 protein, so each entry shows the most common genes and DNA. This sample lists under 40,000 distinct CDR3 sequences; approximately 10% were detected once. The top ten clonotypes cover 25% to 30% of the sample. In the paper's terms, the time point label means: pre-sensitization, week 0. This specimen's treatment or condition label, interpreted: therapeutic diphenylcyclopropenone sensitization with weekly scalp DPC. Total RNA was isolated from unfractionated whole blood collected in Tempus Blood RNA tubes.

Sequencing was performed on whole blood, taken in connection with sensitization to the hapten diphenylcyclopropenone (DPC). All receptors come from a man aged 45-65 years with alopecia areata. Some clones in this sample may be carry-over from other donors' samples.

This clonotype has just a few counts. The V and J genes are TRBV5-1 and TRBJ2-3; possible D gene TRBD1, 5 bases. Germline V lookup: CDR1 SGHRS, CDR2 YFSETQ. This CDR3 is 15 amino acids long. The V gene lost 0 bases and the J gene lost 5 bases, with 13 bases spanning the gap. CDR3 sequence (DNA): TGCGCCAGCAGCTTGGGACAGACCGGAATAGATACGCAGTATTTT. Amino acids: CASSLGQTGIDTQYF.

This clonotype showed up just a few times. The V gene is TRBV29-1, the J gene TRBJ2-7; perhaps TRBD2 as D (5 bases). The CDR3 contains 12 residues. V was cut by 0 bases and J by 7 bases, with 10 bases left in between. CDR1 SQVTM and CDR2 ANQGSEA come from the germline V gene. CDR3 protein: CSVEDRGREQYF. CDR3 nucleotides: TGCAGCGTTGAAGATCGGGGAAGGGAGCAGTACTTC.

The sample holds a few counts of this clonotype. The chain uses TRBV4-1 and TRBJ2-7; 7 bases are a match to TRBD1. This CDR3 spans 15 amino acids. V lost 2 bases, J lost 2 bases, and 6 bases stayed unmatched. Germline values: CDR1 MGHRA, CDR2 YSYEKL. The CDR3 protein is CASSQSRDRPYEQYF. The DNA of the CDR3 is TGCGCCAGCAGCCAAAGCCGGGACAGACCCTACGAGCAGTACTTC.

In regard to this clonotype: Possible read error: a much larger clone is one base away. This chain connects TRBV5-4 to TRBJ2-3; D is possibly TRBD2 (5 bases). CDR3 size: 14 residues. In germline, CDR1 is SGHNT, CDR2 YYREEE (reference sequence). V was shortened by 2 bases and J by 6 bases, with 13 bases between the two germline ends. This CDR3 reads CASSFSESSDTQYF. The CDR3 DNA reads TGTGCCAGCAGCTTTAGCGAGAGCAGCGATACGCAGTATTTT.

This clonotype was picked up many times. The V and J genes are TRBV20-1 and TRBJ1-6, with 7 positions matching TRBD1. Germline V gene lookup returns CDR1 DFQATT and CDR2 SNEGSKA (reference sequence). Trimming removed 6 bases from V and 8 bases from J; junction bases left unmatched: 13. This CDR3 contains 15 residues. The chain's CDR3 is CSAITRQGSDSPLHF. The CDR3 bases are TGCAGTGCGATAACTCGACAGGGATCGGATTCACCCCTCCACTTT.

This clonotype was counted many times. The chain joins TRBV6-2 or TRBV6-3 to TRBJ2-2; 10 bases map to TRBD2. The CDR3 has 16 amino acids. After removal of 6 bases from V and 0 bases from J, the junction contained 4 bases not matched to a gene. CDR1 is MNHEY, CDR2 SVGEGT, per germline. DNA of the CDR3: TGTGCCAGCAGGCCGGGACTAGCGACGAACACCGGGGAGCTGTTTTTT. It specifies CASRPGLATNTGELFF.

This clonotype has at least ten counts. The rearrangement uses TRBV29-1 and TRBJ2-1; tentatively, D is TRBD1 or TRBD2 (5 bases each). The V gene's germline CDR1 is SQVTM and CDR2 ANQGSEA. The V gene lost 7 bases and the J gene lost 2 bases, with 12 bases spanning the gap. This CDR3 has 13 residues. The CDR3 reads CSDGTDTYNEQFF. The CDR3 nucleotides are TGCAGCGACGGGACGGACACCTACAATGAGCAGTTCTTC.

In its sample, this clonotype was seen many times. This chain joins TRBV20-1 and TRBJ2-3; 10 bases are shared with TRBD2. The CDR3 spans 14 residues. The junction had 6 bases not matched to a gene; V was cut back by 6 bases and J by 3 bases. CDR1 and CDR2 (germline): DFQATT, SNEGSKA (reference sequence). CDR3 sequence: CSATKAGGTDTQYF. The CDR3 nucleotides are TGCAGTGCCACCAAAGCGGGAGGGACAGATACGCAGTATTTT.

At least ten counts were recorded for this clonotype. The V call is TRBV25-1, the J call TRBJ2-1; 10 bases align to TRBD2. The length of the CDR3 is 17 residues. The V gene end was trimmed by 2 bases and the J gene end by 5 bases; junction bases not matched to a gene: 9. Looked up from germline, CDR1 is MGHDK and CDR2 is SYGVNS. The CDR3 nucleotides are TGTGCCAGCAGTGAACCTGTTGGGACTAGCGCAAACAATGAGCAGTTCTTC. The encoded protein is CASSEPVGTSANNEQFF.

Many counts were recorded for this clonotype. J is TRBJ1-2 and V is TRBV28; TRBD1 is a possible D gene (6 bases). Germline lookup yields CDR1 MDHEN and CDR2 SYDVKM. This CDR3 comprises 13 residues. V lost 5 bases and J lost 2, with 9 bases in between. CDR3 region: CASSPTGNYGYTF. The CDR3 DNA follows: TGTGCCAGCAGTCCGACAGGCAACTATGGCTACACCTTC.

Many counts were recorded for this clonotype. The chain couples TRBV5-1 to TRBJ2-3, with D possibly matching TRBD2 (7 bases). CDR3 length: 16 residues. The germline V gene encodes CDR1 SGHRS and CDR2 YFSETQ. V lost 4 bases, J lost 4 bases, and 19 bases lay in between. CDR3 DNA sequence: TGCGCCAGCAGCGGGAGCGGAAGGGGGGGCGCAGATACGCAGTATTTT. Translating gives CASSGSGRGGADTQYF.

This clonotype was recorded many times. The chain uses TRBV30 and TRBJ1-4; the D is unclear. This CDR3 region has 15 residues. Germline CDR1 reads GTSNPN; CDR2 reads SVGIG (reference sequence). The V end was cut by 3 bases, the J end by 4 bases, with 15 bases between. CDR3 in amino acids: CAWRGTGAFNEKLFF. The CDR3 bases are TGTGCCTGGAGGGGAACCGGAGCTTTTAATGAAAAACTGTTTTTT.

The chain carries TRBV7-8 and TRBJ1-6; D unclear. The CDR3 loop spans 16 amino acids. Trimming took 4 bases from V and 0 from J, leaving 10 bases between them. The germline CDR1 and CDR2 sequences are SGHVS and FQNEAQ. The CDR3 DNA follows: TGTGCCAGCAGCTCCGGACTTAGCTCCTATAATTCACCCCTCCACTTT. This encodes CASSSGLSSYNSPLHF.

The rearrangement uses TRBV5-4 and TRBJ2-1, with D unresolved. V gave up 2 bases and J gave up 5 bases, with 5 bases separating them. The CDR3 is made up of 12 amino acids. CDR1 SGHNT and CDR2 YYREEE come from the germline V gene (reference sequence). CDR3 in amino acids: CASSFEDNEQFF. CDR3 in DNA: TGTGCCAGCAGCTTCGAGGACAATGAGCAGTTCTTC.

About this clonotype: Being one base from a much bigger clone, this may be a read error. The chain is built from TRBV5-4 and TRBJ2-2; D gene uncertain. The CDR3 loop spans 15 amino acids. In germline, CDR1 is SGHNT, CDR2 YYREEE (reference sequence). CDR3 protein: CTSSSKVNPDGELFF. As DNA, the CDR3 is TGTACCAGCAGCTCCAAGGTTAACCCTGACGGGGAGCTGTTTTTT.

This clonotype was detected ten times or more. The rearrangement joins TRBV4-3 to TRBJ2-1; TRBD2 is a possible D gene (6 bases). The CDR3 is 15 amino acids. The V and J ends lost 5 bases and 5 bases respectively, with 16 bases between them. CDR1 is LGHNA and CDR2 is YSLEER in the germline V gene. CDR3: CASSLLADPNNEQFF. Here the CDR3 DNA reads TGCGCCAGCAGCTTATTAGCGGACCCAAACAATGAGCAGTTCTTC.

This clonotype was seen at least ten times. This chain connects TRBV7-9 to TRBJ2-7, with 9 nucleotides matching TRBD2. The germline gives CDR1 SEHNR, CDR2 FQNEAQ (reference sequence). V was clipped by 4 bases and J by 3 bases; unmatched bases: 13. This CDR3 has 17 residues. CDR3 coding DNA: TGTGCCAGCAGCTCCCCGGGGGTTGTAGCGGGAGACTACGAGCAGTACTTC. Translation: CASSSPGVVAGDYEQYF.

In its sample, this clonotype was seen many times. The chain couples TRBV27 to TRBJ2-1; maybe TRBD1 (6 bases). This CDR3 is 13 amino acids long. V lost 6 bases to trimming and J lost 8 bases, with 14 bases between them. The germline V gene encodes CDR1 MNHEY and CDR2 SMNVEV (reference sequence). CDR3 DNA sequence: TGTGCCAGCAGGCGTGACAGGTACCATGAGCAGTTCTTC. Translated, it gives CASRRDRYHEQFF.